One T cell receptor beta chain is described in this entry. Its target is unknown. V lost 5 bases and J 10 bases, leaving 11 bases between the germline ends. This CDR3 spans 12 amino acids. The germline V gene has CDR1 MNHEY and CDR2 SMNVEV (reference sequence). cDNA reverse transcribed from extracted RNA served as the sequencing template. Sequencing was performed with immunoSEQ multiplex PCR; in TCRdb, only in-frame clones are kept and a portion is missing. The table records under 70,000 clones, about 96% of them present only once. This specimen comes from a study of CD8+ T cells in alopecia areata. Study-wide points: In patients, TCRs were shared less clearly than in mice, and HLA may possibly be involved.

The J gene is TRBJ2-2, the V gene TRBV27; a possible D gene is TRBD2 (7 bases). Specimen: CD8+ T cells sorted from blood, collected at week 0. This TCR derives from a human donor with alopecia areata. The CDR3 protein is CASSRGGLELFF. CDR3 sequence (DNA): TGTGCCAGCAGTAGGGGGGGTTTGGAGCTGTTTTTT.